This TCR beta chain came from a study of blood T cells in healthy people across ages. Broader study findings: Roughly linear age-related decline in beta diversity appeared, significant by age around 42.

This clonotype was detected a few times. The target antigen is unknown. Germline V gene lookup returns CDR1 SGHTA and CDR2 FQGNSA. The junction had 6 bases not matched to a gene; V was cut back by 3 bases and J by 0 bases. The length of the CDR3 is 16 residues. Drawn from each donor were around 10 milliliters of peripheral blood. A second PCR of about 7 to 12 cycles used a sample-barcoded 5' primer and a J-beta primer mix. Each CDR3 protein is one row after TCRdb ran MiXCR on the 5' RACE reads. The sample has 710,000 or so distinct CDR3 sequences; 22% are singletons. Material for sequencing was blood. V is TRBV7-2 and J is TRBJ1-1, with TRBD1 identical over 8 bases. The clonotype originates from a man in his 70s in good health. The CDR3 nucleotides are TGTGCCAGCAGCTTGTTCGACAGGGGCTTGAACACTGAAGCTTTCTTT. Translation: CASSLFDRGLNTEAFF.